This TCR beta chain was identified in a study of cytomegalovirus exposure and HLA in healthy donors. V lost 4 bases, J lost 0 bases, and 9 bases lay in between. There are 14 residues in the CDR3. Germline V lookup: CDR1 MDHEN, CDR2 SYDVKM. Both 60 Vbeta primers and 13 Jbeta primers went into the PCR. Using immunoSEQ multiplex PCR, the repertoire was profiled, and TCRdb retains in-frame clones only, with some absent. The sample lists about 180,000 clones, around 80% occurring once. Overall study results and limits: An observed cluster of highly shared sequence variants was recorded as a likely sequencing artifact. A later analysis, which compared TCR beta chains of equal frequency, found the HLA-associated ones more clonally expanded.

Each donor's status was that of a healthy bone marrow donor. Worth noting for this clone: What it recognizes is unknown.

This chain joins TRBV28 and TRBJ1-1; unclear D gene. The sequencing sample was made of PBMCs. The TCR comes from a man younger than 35 in good health and CMV-seronegative. The DNA of the CDR3 is TGTGCCAGCAGTTCCGCGGGCCTGAACACTGAAGCTTTCTTT. Amino acid sequence: CASSSAGLNTEAFF.